This T cell receptor (beta chain) comes out of a study of Ad26.COV2.S vaccination and SARS-CoV-2 variants. Per the germline V gene, CDR1 is SGHAT and CDR2 is FQNNGV. The CDR3 contains 16 residues. V lost 1 base, J lost 5 bases, and 15 bases lay in between. This table comes from immunoSEQ multiplex PCR, and its TCRdb copy is limited to in-frame clones, with some not included. The sample carries 250,000 or so clones, around 88% recorded once. Treatment here: about 20 received Ad26.COV2.S at low or high dose, single or two shots; roughly five received placebo; per-sample allocation not given. It was on day 63 after the first vaccine or placebo injection that samples were taken.

The V and J genes are TRBV11-2 and TRBJ2-1; the D call may be TRBD1 or TRBD2 (6 bases each). The source is a person aged 18-60 years who received the Ad26.COV2.S COVID-19 vaccine or a placebo. The material was peripheral blood, obtained in a trial of Ad26.COV2.S vaccine versus placebo. In DNA form, the CDR3 reads TGTGCCAGCAGCTTAGGATGGGGGGCCTATAACAATGAGCAGTTCTTC. Translated, it gives CASSLGWGAYNNEQFF.